Below are 6 T cell receptor beta chains sequenced from a single sample in a study of T-cell memory formation after mild COVID-19. TCRdb re-called the 5' RACE reads through MiXCR, storing one row per CDR3 protein. Found here are 530,000 or so distinct CDR3 sequences, approximately 15% of them singletons; the top ten hold roughly 8%. Sequencing used PBMCs or a T cell subset sorted from them (not recorded which). The receptor source for this set is an adult woman who had mild COVID-19 (a few samples of this study predate the infection). Cell type and time point are not known.

The chain has TRBV5-1 and TRBJ2-7, with D perhaps matching TRBD2 (6 bases). The germline V gene has CDR1 SGHRS and CDR2 YFSETQ. There are 12 residues in the CDR3. Trimming took off 5 bases at V and 4 bases at J, with 10 bases between the two ends. The CDR3 DNA reads TGCGCCAGCAGGAGGGACTTTTACGAGCAGTACTTC. Translated: CASRRDFYEQYF.

The chain has TRBV29-1 and TRBJ2-1; possibly TRBD1 for D (6 bases). V lost 7 bases and J lost 9, with 16 bases in between. The CDR3 length is 12 residues. Per germline, CDR1 SQVTM and CDR2 ANQGSEA. This chain's CDR3 is CSDAVTGGEQFF. The CDR3 nucleotides read TGCAGCGACGCCGTGACAGGAGGTGAGCAGTTCTTC.

A few counts support this clonotype. J is TRBJ1-1 and V is TRBV12-3 or TRBV12-4; 10 positions agree with TRBD1. V was clipped by 3 bases and J by 7 bases; unmatched bases: 5. CDR3 length: 14 amino acids. The DNA for the CDR3 is TGTGCCAGCAGTTTCACCGGGACAGGGGTTGAAGCTTTCTTT. This translates into CASSFTGTGVEAFF.

This clonotype was seen only a few times. The CDR3 sequence: CASSLVTSGEHEQFF. The DNA for the CDR3 is TGTGCCAGCAGCTTAGTTACTAGCGGGGAACATGAGCAGTTCTTC. J is TRBJ2-1 and V is TRBV7-9, with TRBD2 matching over 10 bases. Germline values: CDR1 SEHNR, CDR2 FQNEAQ (reference sequence). J gave up 8 bases and V 1 base, and 5 bases lay outside the gene matches. The CDR3 is 15 amino acids.

CDR3 in amino acids: CASSQDVYEQYF. CDR3 coding DNA: TGTGCCAGCAGCCAAGATGTCTACGAGCAGTACTTC. The chain employs TRBV3-1 and TRBJ2-7; D is uncertain. The germline CDR1 and CDR2 sequences are LGHDT and YNNKEL (reference sequence). The CDR3 sequence is 12 residues long. V lost 0 bases and J lost 3, with 3 bases in between.

The sample holds a few counts of this clonotype. The V gene is TRBV5-6, the J gene TRBJ2-3, with D unclear. The CDR3 has 14 amino acids. The germline V gene encodes CDR1 SGHDT and CDR2 YYEEEE. The V and J ends lost 0 bases and 4 bases respectively, with 9 bases between them. CDR3 protein: CASSLVELPDTQYF. CDR3 DNA: TGTGCCAGCAGCTTGGTGGAGCTCCCAGATACGCAGTATTTT. The complete variable domain, with remaining parts taken from reference TRBV5-6 and TRBJ2-3, reads DAGVTQSPTHLIKTRGQQVTLRCSPKSGHDTVSWYQQALGQGPQFIFQYYEEEERQRGNFPDRFSGHQFPNYSSELNVNALLLGDSALYLCASSLVELPDTQYFGPGTRLTVL.